These 20 T cell receptor beta chains were all obtained from the same sample, sequenced in a study of blood T cells in healthy people across ages (dated by TCRdb to between 2014 and 2016). Receptors were amplified or captured by 5' RACE. Sequencing instrument: Illumina HiSeq 2500. A second about 7 to 12 cycle PCR used a sample-barcoded 5' primer and a J-beta primer mix. The public reads were reprocessed in TCRdb via fastp at Q25 and MiXCR, keeping in-frame beta chains. Under each unique CDR3 protein, matching rows form one entry showing the most common genes and DNA. The sample has roughly 1 million distinct CDR3 sequences on record, about 23% of them singletons. 0.65% to 0.95% of the sample belongs to the ten largest clones. These data were also reused for a study on T cells of mothers and their children.

The material sequenced was blood. The source is a girl aged 2 to 9 in good health.

The genes are TRBV12-3 or TRBV12-4 and TRBJ2-1; TRBD2 aligns across 8 bases. This CDR3 is built from 16 residues. V lost 3 bases and J lost 2; bases outside the gene matches: 6. As DNA, the CDR3 is TGTGCCAGCAGTTTCAGGGGACTAGACCCCTACAATGAGCAGTTCTTC. Its protein is CASSFRGLDPYNEQFF.

This clonotype has more than one count but fewer than ten. The chain is built from TRBV29-1 and TRBJ1-2, with D possibly TRBD1 on 5 matching bases. Germline V lookup: CDR1 SQVTM, CDR2 ANQGSEA. This CDR3 has 12 amino acids. Trimming took 2 bases from V and 5 from J, leaving 9 bases between them. For the CDR3, the DNA is TGCAGCGTTGAAACTTGGGGGTATGGCTACACCTTC. It translates to CSVETWGYGYTF.

The rearrangement links TRBV20-1 to TRBJ1-2, with 10 nucleotides matching TRBD1. The CDR3 contains 11 residues. Per the germline V gene, CDR1 is DFQATT and CDR2 is SNEGSKA (reference sequence). The CDR3 DNA is TGCAGCGCTGGGACAGGGGCTGGCTACACCTTC. It yields the protein CSAGTGAGYTF.

The table lists this clonotype with a few counts. The chain has TRBV10-3 and TRBJ2-7; D unclear. The CDR3 loop spans 12 amino acids. V was shortened by 2 bases and J by 6 bases, with 8 bases between the two germline ends. Germline V lookup: CDR1 ENHRY, CDR2 SYGVKD. The CDR3 DNA reads TGTGCCATCAGTGAGGTAGGGATCGAGCAGTACTTC. This codes for CAISEVGIEQYF.

The chain combines TRBV6-2 or TRBV6-3 with TRBJ2-1, with a weak D call TRBD2 (6 bases). The last part of the DNA fits TRBJ2-7 better; the J call may be wrong. Per the germline V gene, CDR1 is MNHEY and CDR2 is SVGEGT. This CDR3 has 13 amino acids. The CDR3 is CASMAGRSYEQYF. The CDR3 DNA reads TGTGCCAGCATGGCGGGACGGAGCTACGAGCAGTACTTC.

CDR3: CASSLTGGFTQETQYF. CDR3 nucleotides: TGTGCCAGCAGTTTAACAGGGGGGTTCACCCAAGAGACCCAGTACTTC. The chain carries TRBV7-9 and TRBJ2-5; 8 bases align to TRBD1. This CDR3 is built from 16 residues. Germline CDR1 reads SEHNR; CDR2 reads FQNEAQ (reference sequence). Germline trimming cut 6 bases from V and 1 base from J; bases unmatched to any gene: 10. Based on the CDR3 plus reference TRBV7-9 and TRBJ2-5, the full variable domain is DTGVSQNPRHKITKRGQNVTFRCDPISEHNRLYWYRQTLGQGPEFLTYFQNEAQLEKSRLLSDRFSAERPKGSFSTLEIQRTEQGDSAMYLCASSLTGGFTQETQYFGPGTRLLVL.

This chain uses TRBV4-3 with TRBJ1-4; weak D call: TRBD1 (5 bases). The V end lost 2 bases, the J end lost 15 bases, and 25 bases lay between the germline ends. The CDR3 is 16 residues long. Germline CDR1 is LGHNA and CDR2 is YSLEER. For the CDR3, the DNA is TGCGCCAGCAGCCAAAGAGTCGCGATTGGGGGGAATTCATTGTTTTTT. It translates to CASSQRVAIGGNSLFF.

This sequence joins TRBV29-1 and TRBJ1-2; D is possibly TRBD1 (5 bases). Trimming removed 5 bases at V and 6 bases at J, with 19 bases between. Germline V gene data show CDR1 as SQVTM and CDR2 as ANQGSEA. There are 14 residues in the CDR3. In DNA, the CDR3 is TGCAGCGTTTTACCGGGACTTGGCTCCGATGGCTACACCTTC. This translates into CSVLPGLGSDGYTF. The full variable domain, rest sourced from reference TRBV29-1 and TRBJ1-2, is SAVISQKPSRDICQRGTSLTIQCQVDSQVTMMFWYRQQPGQSLTLIATANQGSEATYESGFVIDKFPISRPNLTFSTLTVSNMSPEDSSIYLCSVLPGLGSDGYTFGSGTRLTVV.

This clonotype has only a few counts. The chain couples TRBV27 to TRBJ1-1; 8 nucleotides match TRBD1. CDR1 and CDR2 (germline): MNHEY, SMNVEV (reference sequence). The CDR3 loop spans 12 amino acids. The ends lost 5 bases at V and 6 bases at J; junction bases unmatched: 2. The CDR3 DNA follows: TGTGCCAGCAGTCACAGGGGGGCTGAAGCTTTCTTT. It is translated as CASSHRGAEAFF.

The CDR3 here is CSVRLHYTDTQYF. The CDR3 DNA reads TGCAGCGTTCGGCTTCATTACACAGATACGCAGTATTTT. The V and J genes are TRBV29-1 and TRBJ2-3; no reliable D call. Germline V gene lookup returns CDR1 SQVTM and CDR2 ANQGSEA. The V end lost 5 bases, the J end lost 2 bases, and 11 bases lay between the germline ends. The CDR3 consists of 13 residues.

This chain joins TRBV5-1 and TRBJ2-2; tentatively, D is TRBD1 (6 bases). CDR3 length equals 15 residues. Trimming removed 4 bases at V and 4 bases at J, with 14 bases between. The germline V gene encodes CDR1 SGHRS and CDR2 YFSETQ. CDR3 nucleotides: TGCGCCAGCAGCCCAGGACAGCTAAGCACCGGGGAGCTGTTTTTT. This sequence encodes CASSPGQLSTGELFF. The variable domain in full, completed from reference TRBV5-1 and TRBJ2-2, reads KAGVTQTPRYLIKTRGQQVTLSCSPISGHRSVSWYQQTPGQGLQFLFEYFSETQRNKGNFPGRFSGRQFSNSRSEMNVSTLELGDSALYLCASSPGQLSTGELFFGEGSRLTVL.

This clonotype came up a few times. The chain couples TRBV4-2 to TRBJ1-1; D unresolved. The V end was cut by 0 bases, the J end by 2 bases, with 16 bases between. The CDR3 is 17 amino acids. Germline V gene data show CDR1 as LGHNA and CDR2 as YNFKEQ. DNA of the CDR3: TGTGCCAGCAGCCAAGATCGGTCAGGCAGGCTAAACACTGAAGCTTTCTTT. This sequence encodes CASSQDRSGRLNTEAFF.

This clonotype appeared a few times. CDR3 nucleotides: TGTGCCAGCAGCTGGGCCCCTGGTTCTACAGATACGCAGTATTTT. Protein sequence: CASSWAPGSTDTQYF. The chain employs TRBV7-3 and TRBJ2-3; D uncertain. Germline V gene lookup returns CDR1 SGHTA and CDR2 FQGTGA. Trimming took off 4 bases at V and 3 bases at J, with 14 bases between the two ends. This CDR3 is built from 15 residues.

This clonotype occurred a few times. The chain couples TRBV4-2 to TRBJ1-1; D possibly corresponds to TRBD1 (5 bases). The CDR3 spans 15 residues. V was shortened by 3 bases and J by 0 bases, with 11 bases between the two germline ends. Per the germline V gene, CDR1 is LGHNA and CDR2 is YNFKEQ. This CDR3 reads CASSQGSGLNTEAFF. The CDR3 DNA sequence: TGTGCCAGCAGCCAGGGATCGGGACTGAACACTGAAGCTTTCTTT.

This clonotype was counted a few times. The chain recombines TRBV28 with TRBJ2-2, with a possible D match to TRBD2 (6 bases). Germline lookup yields CDR1 MDHEN and CDR2 SYDVKM. V was cut by 7 bases and J by 9 bases, with 15 bases left in between. This CDR3 contains 13 residues. The CDR3 loop is CASKAGPARELFF. DNA for the CDR3: TGTGCCAGCAAGGCGGGGCCAGCGAGGGAGCTGTTTTTT.

In its sample, this clonotype was seen a few times. The chain employs TRBV6-1 and TRBJ2-5, with a tentative D call TRBD1 (6 bases). The DNA end is a closer match to TRBJ2-1, so the J assignment may be wrong. Per the germline V gene, CDR1 is MNHNS and CDR2 is SASEGT. The CDR3 totals 15 residues. As DNA, the CDR3 is TGTGCCAGCAGTGAAGAAGGGACAAAGTACAATGAGCAGTTCTTC. Amino acid sequence: CASSEEGTKYNEQFF.

This clonotype was observed a few times. The chain employs TRBV5-1 and TRBJ2-1; the D is unclear. Trimming took 2 bases from V and 0 from J, leaving 9 bases between them. Germline V gene sequence: CDR1 SGHRS, CDR2 YFSETQ. The CDR3 loop spans 15 amino acids. The CDR3 DNA reads as TGCGCCAGCAGCTTTGGCCTAAACTCCTACAATGAGCAGTTCTTC. Amino acid sequence: CASSFGLNSYNEQFF.

On this clonotype: At one end the junction does not follow the germline gene, possibly because of a read error. Here the CDR3 reads CSARQWFWDRGPESNEELFF. CDR3 nucleotide sequence: TGCAGTGCTAGACAATGGTTTTGGGACAGGGGACCAGAATCTAATGAAGAACTGTTTTTT. V is TRBV20-1 and J is TRBJ1-4, with 10 bases lining up with TRBD1. Germline CDR1 reads DFQATT; CDR2 reads SNEGSKA (reference sequence). CDR3 length: 20 amino acids.

This clonotype was observed a few times. The chain couples TRBV24-1 to TRBJ2-6, with TRBD2 as a possible D gene (6 bases). The V gene's germline CDR1 is KGHDR and CDR2 SFDVKD. Trimming took 4 bases from V and 2 from J, leaving 20 bases between them. This CDR3 is built from 19 residues. CDR3 in DNA: TGTGCCACCAGTGACCCCGGCCCGACTAGTAGCACTGGGGCCAACGTCCTGACTTTC. Its translation is CATSDPGPTSSTGANVLTF.

This chain uses TRBV7-2 with TRBJ1-2; D is unresolved. Germline loops: CDR1 SGHTA, CDR2 FQGNSA. With 4 bases removed from V and 3 bases from J, the gap between germline ends came to 12 bases. This CDR3 comprises 14 residues. CDR3 in DNA: TGTGCCAGCAGCTCACTTCCGGGAGACTATGGCTACACCTTC. This gives the protein CASSSLPGDYGYTF.